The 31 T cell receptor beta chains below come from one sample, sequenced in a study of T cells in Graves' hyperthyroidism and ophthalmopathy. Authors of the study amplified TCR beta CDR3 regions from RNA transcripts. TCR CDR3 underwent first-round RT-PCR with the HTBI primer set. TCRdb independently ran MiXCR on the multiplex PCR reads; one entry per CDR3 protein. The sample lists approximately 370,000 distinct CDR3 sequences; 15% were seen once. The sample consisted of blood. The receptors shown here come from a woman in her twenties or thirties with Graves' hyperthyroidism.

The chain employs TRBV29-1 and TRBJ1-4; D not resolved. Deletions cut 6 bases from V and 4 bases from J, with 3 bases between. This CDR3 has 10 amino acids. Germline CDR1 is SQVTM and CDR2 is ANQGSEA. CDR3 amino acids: CSVGNEKLFF. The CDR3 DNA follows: TGCAGCGTGGGTAATGAAAAACTGTTTTTT.

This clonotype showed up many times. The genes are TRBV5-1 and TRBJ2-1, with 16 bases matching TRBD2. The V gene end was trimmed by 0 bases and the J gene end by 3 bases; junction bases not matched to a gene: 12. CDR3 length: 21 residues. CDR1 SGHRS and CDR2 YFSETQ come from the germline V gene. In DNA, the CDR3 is TGCGCCAGCAGCTTGGCCTGGTTGGGACTAGCGGGAGGGACAAACTACAATGAGCAGTTCTTC. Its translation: CASSLAWLGLAGGTNYNEQFF.

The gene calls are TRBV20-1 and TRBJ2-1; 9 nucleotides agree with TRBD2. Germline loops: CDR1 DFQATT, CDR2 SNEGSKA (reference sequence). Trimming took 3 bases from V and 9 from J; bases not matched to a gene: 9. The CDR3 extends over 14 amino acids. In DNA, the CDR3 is TGCAGTGCTAGGTGGCTAGGCGGGGGGGGTGAGCAGTTCTTC. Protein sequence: CSARWLGGGGEQFF.

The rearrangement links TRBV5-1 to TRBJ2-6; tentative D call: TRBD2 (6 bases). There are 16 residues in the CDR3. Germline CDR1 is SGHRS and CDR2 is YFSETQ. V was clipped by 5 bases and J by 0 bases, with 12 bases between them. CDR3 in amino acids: CASRGTGSSGANVLTF. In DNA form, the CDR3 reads TGCGCCAGCAGGGGGACTGGAAGCTCTGGGGCCAACGTCCTGACTTTC.

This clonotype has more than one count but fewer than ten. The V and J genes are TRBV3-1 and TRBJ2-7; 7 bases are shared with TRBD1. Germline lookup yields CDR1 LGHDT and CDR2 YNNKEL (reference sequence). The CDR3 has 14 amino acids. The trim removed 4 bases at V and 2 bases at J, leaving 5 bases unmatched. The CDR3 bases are TGTGCCAGCAGCCGATTAGGGACAGCCTACGAGCAGTACTTC. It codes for CASSRLGTAYEQYF.

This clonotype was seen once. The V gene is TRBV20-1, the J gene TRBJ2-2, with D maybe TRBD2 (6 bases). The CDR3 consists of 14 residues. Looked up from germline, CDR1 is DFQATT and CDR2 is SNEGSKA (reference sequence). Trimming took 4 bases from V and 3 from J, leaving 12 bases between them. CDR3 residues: CSAITGAHTGELFF. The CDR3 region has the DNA TGCAGTGCTATCACGGGAGCCCACACCGGGGAGCTGTTTTTT.

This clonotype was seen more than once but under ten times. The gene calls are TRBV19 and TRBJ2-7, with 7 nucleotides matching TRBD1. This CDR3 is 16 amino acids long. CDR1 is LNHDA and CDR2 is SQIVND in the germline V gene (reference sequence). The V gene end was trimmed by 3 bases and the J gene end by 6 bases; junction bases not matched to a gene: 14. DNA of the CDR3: TGTGCCAGTAGTATCTTGCCCGGACAGGTTTTCGGCGAGCAGTACTTC. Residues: CASSILPGQVFGEQYF.

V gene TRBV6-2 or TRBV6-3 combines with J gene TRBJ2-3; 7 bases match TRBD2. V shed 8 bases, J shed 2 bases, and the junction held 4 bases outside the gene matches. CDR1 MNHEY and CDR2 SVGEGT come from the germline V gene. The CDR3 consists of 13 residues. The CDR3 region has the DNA TGTGCCAGCGGGGCGGGGGACACAGATACGCAGTATTTT. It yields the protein CASGAGDTDTQYF.

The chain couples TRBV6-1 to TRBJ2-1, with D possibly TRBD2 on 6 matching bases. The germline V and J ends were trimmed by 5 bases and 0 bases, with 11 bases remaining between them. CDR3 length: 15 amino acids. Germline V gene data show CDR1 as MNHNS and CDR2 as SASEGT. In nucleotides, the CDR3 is TGTGCCAGCAGTTTAGCGGACTCCTCCTACAATGAGCAGTTCTTC. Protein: CASSLADSSYNEQFF.

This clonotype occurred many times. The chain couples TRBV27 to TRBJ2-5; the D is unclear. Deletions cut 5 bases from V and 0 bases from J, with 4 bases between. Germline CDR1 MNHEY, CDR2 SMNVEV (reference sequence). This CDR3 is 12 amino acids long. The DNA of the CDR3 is TGTGCCAGCAGTGCAAACCAAGAGACCCAGTACTTC. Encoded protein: CASSANQETQYF.

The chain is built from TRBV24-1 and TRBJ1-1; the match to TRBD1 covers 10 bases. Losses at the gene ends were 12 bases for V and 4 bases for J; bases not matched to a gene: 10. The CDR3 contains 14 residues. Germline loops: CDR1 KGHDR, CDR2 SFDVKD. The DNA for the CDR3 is TGTGCCCCTGGCGGGGACAGGGGATCCACTGAAGCTTTCTTT. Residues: CAPGGDRGSTEAFF.

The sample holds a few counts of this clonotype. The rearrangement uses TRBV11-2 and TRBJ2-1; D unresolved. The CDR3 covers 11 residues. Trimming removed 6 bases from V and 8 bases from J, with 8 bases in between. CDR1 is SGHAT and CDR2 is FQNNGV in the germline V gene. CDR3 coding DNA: TGTGCCAGCAGGGTTGACGATGAGCAGTTCTTC. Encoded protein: CASRVDDEQFF.

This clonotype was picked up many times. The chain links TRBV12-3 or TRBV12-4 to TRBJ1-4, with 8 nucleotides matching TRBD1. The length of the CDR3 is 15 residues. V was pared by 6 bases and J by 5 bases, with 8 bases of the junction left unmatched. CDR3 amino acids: CASRLGTGVNEKLFF. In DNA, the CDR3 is TGTGCCAGCAGACTTGGGACAGGTGTAAATGAAAAACTGTTTTTT.

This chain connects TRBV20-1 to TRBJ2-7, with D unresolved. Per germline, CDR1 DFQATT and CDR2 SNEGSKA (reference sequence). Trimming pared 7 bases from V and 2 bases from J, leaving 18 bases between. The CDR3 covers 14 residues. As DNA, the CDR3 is TGCAGTGTACTCCCCGCCAACCTAACCTACGAGCAGTACTTC. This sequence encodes CSVLPANLTYEQYF.

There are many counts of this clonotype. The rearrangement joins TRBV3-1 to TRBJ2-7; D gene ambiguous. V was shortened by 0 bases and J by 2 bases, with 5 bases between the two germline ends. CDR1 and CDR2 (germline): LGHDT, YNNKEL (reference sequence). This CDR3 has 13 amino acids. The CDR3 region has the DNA TGTGCCAGCAGCCAAGAAAGGACCTACGAGCAGTACTTC. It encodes CASSQERTYEQYF.

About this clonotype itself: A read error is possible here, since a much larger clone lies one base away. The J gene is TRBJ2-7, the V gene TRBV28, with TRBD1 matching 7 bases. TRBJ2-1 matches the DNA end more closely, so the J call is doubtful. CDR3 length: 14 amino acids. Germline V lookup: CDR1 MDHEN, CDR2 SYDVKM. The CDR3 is CASRLGTVDYEQFF. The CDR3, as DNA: TGTGCCAGCAGGCTGGGGACAGTTGACTACGAGCAGTTCTTC.

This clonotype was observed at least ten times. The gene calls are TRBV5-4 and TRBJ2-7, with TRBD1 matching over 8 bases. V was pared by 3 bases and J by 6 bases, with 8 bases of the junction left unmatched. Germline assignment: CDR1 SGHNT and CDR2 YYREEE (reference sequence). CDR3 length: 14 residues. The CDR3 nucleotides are TGTGCCAGCAGCTCGGGACAGGCGGCCGGCGAGCAGTACTTC. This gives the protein CASSSGQAAGEQYF.

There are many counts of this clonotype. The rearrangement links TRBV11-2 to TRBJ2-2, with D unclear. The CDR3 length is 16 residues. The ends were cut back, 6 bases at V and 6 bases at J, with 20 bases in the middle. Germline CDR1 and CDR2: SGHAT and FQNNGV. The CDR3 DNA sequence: TGTGCCAGCAGATTACGGGCGGTCGCCACCGCCGGGGAGCTGTTTTTT. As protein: CASRLRAVATAGELFF.

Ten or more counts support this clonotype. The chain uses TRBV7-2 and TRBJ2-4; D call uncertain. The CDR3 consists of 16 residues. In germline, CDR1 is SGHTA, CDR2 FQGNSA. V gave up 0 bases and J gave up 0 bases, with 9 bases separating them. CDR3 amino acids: CASSLAPTLAKNIQYF. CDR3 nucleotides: TGTGCCAGCAGCTTAGCGCCAACACTAGCCAAAAACATTCAGTACTTC.

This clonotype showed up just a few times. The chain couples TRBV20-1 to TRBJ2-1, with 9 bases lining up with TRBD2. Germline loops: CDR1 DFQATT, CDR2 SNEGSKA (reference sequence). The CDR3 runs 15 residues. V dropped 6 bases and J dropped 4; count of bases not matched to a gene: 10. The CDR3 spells CSANGVAGGYNEQFF. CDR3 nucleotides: TGCAGTGCCAACGGGGTGGCGGGAGGGTACAATGAGCAGTTCTTC.

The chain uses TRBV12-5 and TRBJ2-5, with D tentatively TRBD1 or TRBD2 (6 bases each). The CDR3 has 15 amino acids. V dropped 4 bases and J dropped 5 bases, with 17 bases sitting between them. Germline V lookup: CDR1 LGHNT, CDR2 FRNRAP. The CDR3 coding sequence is TGTGCTAGTGGTTCGGGAGCGGTCCAGGGGGAGACCCAGTACTTC. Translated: CASGSGAVQGETQYF.

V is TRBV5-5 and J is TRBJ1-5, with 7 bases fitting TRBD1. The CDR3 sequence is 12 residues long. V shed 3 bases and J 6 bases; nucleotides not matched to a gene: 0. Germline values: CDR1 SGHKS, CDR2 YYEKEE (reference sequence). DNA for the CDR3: TGTGCCAGCAGCTCAGGGGGTCAGCCCCAGCATTTT. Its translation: CASSSGGQPQHF. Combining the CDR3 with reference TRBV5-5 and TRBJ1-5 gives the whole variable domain DAGVTQSPTHLIKTRGQQVTLRCSPISGHKSVSWYQQVLGQGPQFIFQYYEKEERGRGNFPDRFSARQFPNYSSELNVNALLLGDSALYLCASSSGGQPQHFGDGTRLSIL.

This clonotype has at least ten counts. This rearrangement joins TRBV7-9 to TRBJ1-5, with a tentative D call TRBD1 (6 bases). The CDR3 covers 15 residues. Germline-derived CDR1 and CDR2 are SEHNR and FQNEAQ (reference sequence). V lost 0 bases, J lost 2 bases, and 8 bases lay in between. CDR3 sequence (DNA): TGTGCCAGCAGCTTAGCCAGGGGTGGCAATCAGCCCCAGCATTTT. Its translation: CASSLARGGNQPQHF.

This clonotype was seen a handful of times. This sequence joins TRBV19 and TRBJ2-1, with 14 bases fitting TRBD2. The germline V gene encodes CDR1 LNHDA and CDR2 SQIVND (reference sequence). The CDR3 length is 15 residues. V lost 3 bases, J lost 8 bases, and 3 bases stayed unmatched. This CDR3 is CASSIGTSGRDEQFF. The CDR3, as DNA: TGTGCCAGTAGTATCGGGACTAGCGGGAGAGATGAGCAGTTCTTC.

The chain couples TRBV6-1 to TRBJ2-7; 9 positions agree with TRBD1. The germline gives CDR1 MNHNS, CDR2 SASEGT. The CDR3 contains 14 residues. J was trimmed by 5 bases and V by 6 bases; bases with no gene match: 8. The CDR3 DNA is TGTGCCAGCAGGTCAACAGGGGGCGGCGACGAGCAGTACTTC. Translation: CASRSTGGGDEQYF.

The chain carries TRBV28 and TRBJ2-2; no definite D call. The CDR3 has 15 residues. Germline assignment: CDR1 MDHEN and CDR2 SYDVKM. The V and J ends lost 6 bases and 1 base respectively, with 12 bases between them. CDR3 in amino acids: CASSLRDLNTGELFF. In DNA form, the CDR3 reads TGTGCCAGCAGCTTACGAGATTTGAACACCGGGGAGCTGTTTTTT.

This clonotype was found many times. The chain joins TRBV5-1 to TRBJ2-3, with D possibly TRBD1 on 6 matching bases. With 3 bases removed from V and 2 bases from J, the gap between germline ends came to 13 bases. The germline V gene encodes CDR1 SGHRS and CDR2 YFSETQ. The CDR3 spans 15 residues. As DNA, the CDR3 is TGCGCCAGCAGCTCCCAGGGGACACACACAGATACGCAGTATTTT. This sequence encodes CASSSQGTHTDTQYF.

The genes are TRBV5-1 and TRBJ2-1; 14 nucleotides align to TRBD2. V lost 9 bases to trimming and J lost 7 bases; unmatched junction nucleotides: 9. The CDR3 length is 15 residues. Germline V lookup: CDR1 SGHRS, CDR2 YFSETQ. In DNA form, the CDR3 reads TGCGCCACCAAGGGACTAGCGGGAGTCGGGAATGAGCAGTTCTTC. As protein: CATKGLAGVGNEQFF.

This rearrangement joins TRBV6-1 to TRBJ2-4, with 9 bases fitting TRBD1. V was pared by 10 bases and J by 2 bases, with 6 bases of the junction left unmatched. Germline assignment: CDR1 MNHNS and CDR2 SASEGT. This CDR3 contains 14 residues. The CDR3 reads CATRTGVSKNIQYF. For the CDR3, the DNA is TGTGCCACCAGGACAGGGGTATCCAAAAACATTCAGTACTTC.

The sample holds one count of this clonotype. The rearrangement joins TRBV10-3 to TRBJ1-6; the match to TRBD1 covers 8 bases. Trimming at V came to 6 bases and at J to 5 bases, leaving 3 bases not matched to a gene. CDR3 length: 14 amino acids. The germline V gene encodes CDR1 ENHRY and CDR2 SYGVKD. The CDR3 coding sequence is TGTGCCATCAGGGCACAGGGGGATAATTCACCCCTCCACTTT. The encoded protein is CAIRAQGDNSPLHF.

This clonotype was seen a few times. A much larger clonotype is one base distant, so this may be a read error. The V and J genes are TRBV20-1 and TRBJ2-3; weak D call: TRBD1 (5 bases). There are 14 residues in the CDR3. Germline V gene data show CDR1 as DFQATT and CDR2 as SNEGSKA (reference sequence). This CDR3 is CSARVAGNTGTQYF. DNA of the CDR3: TGCAGTGCTAGAGTGGCAGGGAACACAGGTACGCAGTATTTT.